This T cell receptor beta chain originates from a study of blood T cell repertoires in COVID-19. Germline CDR1 MNHEY, CDR2 SVGAGI. With V trimmed by 6 bases and J by 5 bases, 1 base remained unmatched. The CDR3 sequence is 12 residues long. TCRdb's table, derived via immunoSEQ multiplex PCR, lists solely in-frame clones and lacks some. Here the sample spans 160,000 or so clones, more than 80% being singletons. The chain links TRBV6-5 to TRBJ2-5; 9 bases are a match to TRBD1. This clonotype originated in a human donor in a cohort sampled during active COVID-19. The material sequenced was peripheral blood. In DNA form, the CDR3 reads TGTGCCAGCAGCGGGACAGGGGAGACCCAGTACTTC. Translating gives CASSGTGETQYF.